The 32 T cell receptor beta chains presented below share a single source sample, sequenced in a study of cytomegalovirus exposure and HLA in healthy donors. A multiplex PCR was run with 60 Vbeta primers and 13 Jbeta primers. The protocol was immunoSEQ multiplex PCR, while the TCRdb copy is restricted to in-frame clones and leaves out a portion. The sample table includes some 39,000 clones. The sequencing sample was made of PBMCs. The receptors were gathered from a woman younger than 45 in good health and CMV-seropositive.

As to this clone: Relative to the germline gene, one junction end is altered; a read error may explain this. Other DNA sequences in the same sample also yield this CDR3. The chain joins TRBV30 to TRBJ2-2, with a possible D match to TRBD2 (5 bases). CDR3 length equals 11 residues. CDR1 is GTSNPN and CDR2 is SVGIG in the germline V gene (reference sequence). The CDR3 loop reads CAFISIGELFF. The CDR3 DNA sequence: TGTGCCTTCATATCTATCGGGGAGTTGTTTTTT.

This chain links TRBV27 with TRBJ2-2; D perhaps matches TRBD2 (6 bases). The CDR3 is made up of 14 amino acids. CDR1 MNHEY and CDR2 SMNVEV come from the germline V gene (reference sequence). V lost 4 bases, J lost 6 bases, and 12 bases lay in between. The CDR3 loop is CASSWGVMAGELFF. CDR3 nucleotide sequence: TGTGCCAGCAGTTGGGGGGTTATGGCCGGGGAGCTGTTTTTT.

This chain joins TRBV6-1 and TRBJ1-6, with 9 bases identical to TRBD1. Germline CDR1 MNHNS, CDR2 SASEGT. Unmatched junction bases numbered 5, after V lost 2 bases and J lost 9 bases. This CDR3 is built from 15 residues. The CDR3 spells CASSELTGGSSPLHF. The CDR3 region has the DNA TGTGCCAGCAGTGAACTCACAGGGGGCAGTTCACCCCTCCACTTT.

V is TRBV6-5 and J is TRBJ1-3; 8 bases align to TRBD1. Germline lookup yields CDR1 MNHEY and CDR2 SVGAGI. CDR3 length equals 15 residues. The V segment lost 6 bases and the J segment 3 bases; nucleotides outside the gene matches: 7. The CDR3 region is CASSRGTGSGNTIYF. For the CDR3, the DNA is TGTGCCAGCAGCCGCGGGACAGGTAGTGGAAACACCATATATTTT.

CDR3 region: CASSNGRVADTQYF. Here the CDR3 DNA reads TGTGCCAGCTCAAACGGCAGGGTGGCAGATACGCAGTATTTT. This chain links TRBV28 with TRBJ2-3, with D perhaps TRBD1 (5 bases). Trimming cost V 8 bases and J 4 bases, with 16 bases left between them. Germline assignment: CDR1 MDHEN and CDR2 SYDVKM. This CDR3 comprises 14 residues.

The chain uses TRBV4-1 and TRBJ1-4; TRBD1 matches at 7 bases. The germline V gene has CDR1 MGHRA and CDR2 YSYEKL. This CDR3 region has 17 residues. V shed 0 bases, J shed 8 bases, and the junction held 12 bases outside the gene matches. CDR3 region: CASSQDQTGQGKEKLFF. CDR3 DNA: TGCGCCAGCAGCCAAGATCAGACAGGGCAAGGGAAAGAAAAACTGTTTTTT.

This rearrangement joins TRBV5-4 to TRBJ2-2; 8 bases are shared with TRBD2. J was trimmed by 7 bases and V by 0 bases; bases with no gene match: 8. This CDR3 is 16 amino acids long. Germline V CDR1 and CDR2: SGHNT, YYREEE (reference sequence). CDR3 loop: CASSLVLSGGIGELFF. Written as DNA, the CDR3 is TGTGCCAGCAGCTTGGTCCTAAGCGGGGGAATCGGGGAGCTGTTTTTT.

The chain employs TRBV13 and TRBJ2-3, with 11 bases lining up with TRBD2. The trim removed 4 bases at V and 5 bases at J, leaving 8 bases unmatched. CDR1 is PRHDT and CDR2 is FYEKMQ in the germline V gene (reference sequence). CDR3 length: 16 amino acids. The CDR3 bases are TGTGCCAGCAGCTCCGAGACTAGCGGGGAAGTAGATACGCAGTATTTT. Translating it yields CASSSETSGEVDTQYF. Based on the CDR3 plus reference TRBV13 and TRBJ2-3, the full variable domain is AAGVIQSPRHLIKEKRETATLKCYPIPRHDTVYWYQQGPGQDPQFLISFYEKMQSDKGSIPDRFSAQQFSDYHSELNMSSLELGDSALYFCASSSETSGEVDTQYFGPGTRLTVL.

V and J are TRBV2 and TRBJ2-3, with 11 bases that match TRBD2. The junction had 6 bases not matched to a gene; V was cut back by 5 bases and J by 2 bases. The CDR3 has 16 residues. Germline assignment: CDR1 SNHLY and CDR2 FYNNEI. CDR3 DNA sequence: TGTGCCAGCAGTCCTCTAGCGGGGGGCCTCACAGATACGCAGTATTTT. Amino acid sequence: CASSPLAGGLTDTQYF.

The chain couples TRBV11-3 to TRBJ2-1; 12 positions agree with TRBD1. CDR3 length: 15 amino acids. V shed 4 bases, J shed 7 bases, and the junction held 5 bases outside the gene matches. In germline, CDR1 is SGHNT, CDR2 YENEEA. The CDR3 region is CASSSRDRGLNEQFF. The CDR3 DNA reads TGTGCCAGCAGCTCCCGGGACAGGGGGCTAAATGAGCAGTTCTTC. The full variable domain, with the rest looked up from reference TRBV11-3 and TRBJ2-1, is EAGVVQSPRYKIIEKKQPVAFWCNPISGHNTLYWYLQNLGQGPELLIRYENEEAVDDSQLPKDRFSAERLKGVDSTLKIQPAELGDSAVYLCASSSRDRGLNEQFFGPGTRLTVL.

This rearrangement joins TRBV4-2 to TRBJ1-1; 7 bases match TRBD1. Unmatched junction bases numbered 8, after V lost 7 bases and J lost 0 bases. The V gene's germline CDR1 is LGHNA and CDR2 YNFKEQ. The CDR3 extends over 15 amino acids. CDR3 sequence reads: CASTRRGQMNTEAFF. CDR3 nucleotides: TGTGCCAGCACCCGCCGGGGACAGATGAACACTGAAGCTTTCTTT.

The genes are TRBV16 and TRBJ2-3; 14 positions agree with TRBD2. V lost 4 bases to trimming and J lost 1 base; unmatched junction nucleotides: 7. The germline V gene encodes CDR1 KGHSY and CDR2 FQNENV. The length of the CDR3 is 18 residues. The CDR3, as DNA: TGTGCCAGCAGCCGTGGACTAGCGGGGGGAGAAGGCACAGATACGCAGTATTTT. Its translation is CASSRGLAGGEGTDTQYF. Combining the CDR3 with reference TRBV16 and TRBJ2-3 gives the whole variable domain GEEVAQTPKHLVRGEGQKAKLYCAPIKGHSYVFWYQQVLKNEFKFLISFQNENVFDETGMPKERFSAKCLPNSPCSLEIQATKLEDSAVYFCASSRGLAGGEGTDTQYFGPGTRLTVL.

CDR3 in amino acids: CATSRGKDTDNEQFF. CDR3 nucleotide sequence: TGTGCCACCAGCAGGGGAAAGGACACAGACAATGAGCAGTTCTTC. The chain uses TRBV15 and TRBJ2-1; a possible D gene is TRBD1 (5 bases). The CDR3 consists of 15 residues. The germline V gene encodes CDR1 LNHNV and CDR2 YYDKDF (reference sequence). Deletions cut 3 bases from V and 5 bases from J, with 14 bases between.

V gene TRBV5-1 combines with J gene TRBJ1-4; 12 bases are shared with TRBD1. The CDR3 loop spans 17 amino acids. J gave up 4 bases and V 1 base, and 5 bases lay outside the gene matches. Per the germline V gene, CDR1 is SGHRS and CDR2 is YFSETQ. The CDR3 here is CASSLSGQGAYNEKLFF. For the CDR3, the DNA is TGCGCCAGCAGCTTGTCGGGACAGGGGGCTTATAATGAAAAACTGTTTTTT.

J is TRBJ2-1 and V is TRBV27, with 10 positions matching TRBD2. The CDR3 sequence is 15 residues long. Trimming cost V 3 bases and J 7 bases; bases outside gene matches: 6. The germline V gene encodes CDR1 MNHEY and CDR2 SMNVEV (reference sequence). In DNA, the CDR3 is TGTGCCAGCAGTTTGCCAGCGGGGGGGCAAAATGAGCAGTTCTTC. It codes for CASSLPAGGQNEQFF.

CDR3 nucleotides: TGTGCCAGCAGCTTCTCACCACAGGCTACGAACACTGAAGCTTTCTTT. Its protein product is CASSFSPQATNTEAFF. V and J are TRBV5-4 and TRBJ1-1; tentative D call: TRBD1 (5 bases). This CDR3 is 16 amino acids long. Per the germline V gene, CDR1 is SGHNT and CDR2 is YYREEE (reference sequence). Trimming removed 2 bases from V and 1 base from J, with 15 bases in between.

The chain combines TRBV29-1 with TRBJ2-5; D gene ambiguous. The DNA matches TRBJ2-7 better at its end, which makes the J call doubtful. The germline CDR1 and CDR2 sequences are SQVTM and ANQGSEA. The CDR3 totals 15 residues. The CDR3 region has the DNA TGCAGCGTTGTTTTCCACCTCCCGAGCTCCTACGAGCAGTACTTC. It codes for CSVVFHLPSSYEQYF.

The chain combines TRBV10-3 with TRBJ2-7; 7 bases map to TRBD1. CDR1 and CDR2 (germline): ENHRY, SYGVKD. The junction had 5 bases not matched to a gene; V was cut back by 6 bases and J by 3 bases. This CDR3 contains 13 residues. The CDR3 DNA sequence: TGTGCCATCAGCAACAGGGGAAACTACGAGCAGTACTTC. Translating it yields CAISNRGNYEQYF.

The chain links TRBV2 to TRBJ1-4, with D tentatively TRBD1 (6 bases). Trimming shortened V by 6 bases and J by 10 bases, and 12 bases separated the two germline ends. This CDR3 comprises 12 residues. The germline CDR1 and CDR2 sequences are SNHLY and FYNNEI. CDR3 DNA sequence: TGTGCCAGCAGAACAGGGTCCGGAAAACTGTTTTTT. Residues: CASRTGSGKLFF.

The rearrangement links TRBV7-8 to TRBJ2-2; TRBD1 aligns across 12 bases. This CDR3 comprises 16 residues. Trimming cost V 4 bases and J 6 bases; bases outside gene matches: 6. The germline V gene encodes CDR1 SGHVS and CDR2 FQNEAQ. CDR3 DNA: TGTGCCAGCAGCTCTGGGACAGGGGGCAGGGCCGGGGAGCTGTTTTTT. It encodes CASSSGTGGRAGELFF.

The chain carries TRBV11-2 and TRBJ2-5, with D possibly TRBD2 on 5 matching bases. In germline, CDR1 is SGHAT, CDR2 FQNNGV. The V end lost 3 bases, the J end lost 4 bases, and 12 bases lay between the germline ends. This CDR3 comprises 14 residues. CDR3 DNA sequence: TGTGCCAGCAGCTTGGACTCCTTCGTAGAGACCCAGTACTTC. It is translated as CASSLDSFVETQYF.

The chain links TRBV5-1 to TRBJ2-1; TRBD2 matches at 8 bases. There are 16 residues in the CDR3. Unmatched junction bases numbered 5, after V lost 0 bases and J lost 3 bases. Germline V gene sequence: CDR1 SGHRS, CDR2 YFSETQ. Written as DNA, the CDR3 is TGCGCCAGCAGCTTGGTTAGCGGGGAGAGCTACAATGAGCAGTTCTTC. Amino acid sequence: CASSLVSGESYNEQFF.

This sequence joins TRBV10-2 and TRBJ1-1; no clear D gene. The CDR3 consists of 12 residues. Trimming shortened V by 3 bases and J by 4 bases, and 6 bases separated the two germline ends. CDR1 and CDR2 from the germline V gene are WSHSY and SAAADI. The chain's CDR3 is CASSDSLTEAFF. The CDR3 region has the DNA TGCGCCAGCAGTGACAGTCTCACTGAAGCTTTCTTT.

V and J are TRBV7-9 and TRBJ1-5; D is unresolved. Germline CDR1 reads SEHNR; CDR2 reads FQNEAQ (reference sequence). The V end was cut by 1 base, the J end by 6 bases, with 4 bases between. The CDR3 totals 12 residues. CDR3 region: CASSLDGQPQHF. CDR3 in DNA: TGTGCCAGCAGCTTAGACGGTCAGCCCCAGCATTTT. Using reference TRBV7-9 and TRBJ1-5 for the parts outside the CDR3, the full variable domain is DTGVSQNPRHKITKRGQNVTFRCDPISEHNRLYWYRQTLGQGPEFLTYFQNEAQLEKSRLLSDRFSAERPKGSFSTLEIQRTEQGDSAMYLCASSLDGQPQHFGDGTRLSIL.

The gene calls are TRBV2 and TRBJ2-3; TRBD2 matches 9 bases. The CDR3 extends over 15 amino acids. Germline V gene data show CDR1 as SNHLY and CDR2 as FYNNEI. After removal of 2 bases from V and 2 bases from J, the junction contained 2 bases not matched to a gene. CDR3 amino acids: CASSELAGATDTQYF. The CDR3 bases are TGTGCCAGCAGTGAATTAGCGGGGGCCACAGATACGCAGTATTTT.

This chain connects TRBV6-1 to TRBJ1-1; 10 bases match TRBD1. Germline CDR1 and CDR2: MNHNS and SASEGT. V lost 5 bases and J lost 4; bases outside the gene matches: 1. CDR3 length: 13 residues. CDR3 residues: CASSRDRGTEAFF. The CDR3 bases are TGTGCCAGCAGTCGGGACAGGGGCACTGAAGCTTTCTTT.

The rearrangement joins TRBV28 to TRBJ2-5; 11 nucleotides align to TRBD2. The J segment lost 5 bases and the V segment lost 2 bases, leaving 7 bases of the junction unmatched. The CDR3 runs 16 residues. Germline V gene lookup returns CDR1 MDHEN and CDR2 SYDVKM. CDR3 in DNA: TGTGCCAGCAGTTTAACTAGCGGGGGCCAGCGGGAGACCCAGTACTTC. Translating it yields CASSLTSGGQRETQYF.

V is TRBV6-5 and J is TRBJ2-7; possible D gene TRBD1, 5 bases. CDR3 size: 14 residues. Germline CDR1 reads MNHEY; CDR2 reads SVGAGI. Trimming took 5 bases from V and 6 from J, leaving 17 bases between them. The CDR3 region is CASSPPHRQFEQYF. The CDR3 DNA reads TGTGCCAGCAGTCCACCGCACCGACAGTTCGAGCAGTACTTC.

The CDR3 DNA is TGTGCCAGCCTCCCTCCGGGACACCGGAACACTGAAGCTTTCTTT. Its protein is CASLPPGHRNTEAFF. The rearrangement joins TRBV28 to TRBJ1-1; a weak D match, TRBD1 (6 bases). The CDR3 sequence is 15 residues long. Deletions cut 8 bases from V and 1 base from J, with 17 bases between. Germline values: CDR1 MDHEN, CDR2 SYDVKM. The full variable domain, in which reference TRBV28 and TRBJ1-1 provide the parts outside the CDR3, is DVKVTQSSRYLVKRTGEKVFLECVQDMDHENMFWYRQDPGLGLRLIYFSYDVKMKEKGDIPEGYSVSREKKERFSLILESASTNQTSMYLCASLPPGHRNTEAFFGQGTRLTVV.

This clone is classed as medium-sized by frequency. This chain links TRBV6-4 with TRBJ2-6; 11 nucleotides align to TRBD1. Germline loops: CDR1 MRHNA, CDR2 SNTAGT. After removal of 6 bases from V and 1 base from J, the junction contained 5 bases not matched to a gene. The CDR3 is made up of 17 amino acids. CDR3 sequence reads: CASSPGTGGSGANVLTF. In DNA, the CDR3 is TGTGCCAGCAGCCCCGGGACAGGGGGTTCTGGGGCCAACGTCCTGACTTTC.

CDR3 in amino acids: CASSSAGTIYF. The CDR3 DNA follows: TGTGCCAGCAGCTCCGCAGGCACCATATATTTT. The rearrangement links TRBV11-2 to TRBJ1-3; D not resolved. The germline V gene has CDR1 SGHAT and CDR2 FQNNGV. CDR3 length equals 11 residues. V was shortened by 4 bases and J by 9 bases, with 7 bases between the two germline ends.

The V call is TRBV10-3, the J call TRBJ2-3; 9 bases fit TRBD1. After removal of 5 bases from V and 0 bases from J, the junction contained 6 bases not matched to a gene. Germline V gene sequence: CDR1 ENHRY, CDR2 SYGVKD. The CDR3 loop spans 16 amino acids. The CDR3 protein is CAISPGQGLSTDTQYF. The CDR3 nucleotides are TGTGCCATCAGTCCCGGACAGGGGCTTAGCACAGATACGCAGTATTTT.